Each of the 19 T cell receptor beta chains below was sequenced from the same sample in a study. TRBV12-4/TRBJ1-2 clonotypes were amplified with adaptor-ligated barcode primers. TCRdb analysed the multiplex PCR reads with MiXCR anew, one entry per CDR3 protein. The sample lists over a thousand distinct CDR3 sequences, around 19% occurring once. Tregs were sorted as CD4+CD25+CD127-/low cells. Material: Tregs sorted from blood. The receptors were sampled from a female donor with breast cancer.

This clonotype was detected only a few times. This chain joins TRBV12-3 or TRBV12-4 and TRBJ1-2; D might be TRBD1 (5 bases). The V and J ends lost 5 bases and 6 bases respectively, with 13 bases between them. This CDR3 region has 13 residues. Here the CDR3 DNA reads TGTGCCAGCAGTCTATCAGGACACAATGGCTACACCTTC. Encoded protein: CASSLSGHNGYTF.

In its sample, this clonotype ranks as large. The rearrangement uses TRBV12-3 or TRBV12-4 and TRBJ1-2; no clear D gene. With 6 bases removed from V and 1 base from J, the gap between germline ends came to 9 bases. The CDR3 totals 13 residues. The CDR3 loop reads CASSQWGNYGYTF. The CDR3 DNA reads as TGTGCCAGCAGCCAATGGGGTAACTATGGCTACACCTTC.

This clonotype is labeled large. The chain joins TRBV12-3 or TRBV12-4 to TRBJ1-2, with 9 bases fitting TRBD1. This CDR3 has 14 amino acids. Trimming at V came to 6 bases and at J to 2 bases, leaving 4 bases not matched to a gene. The CDR3 spells CASSFGQGNYGYTF. Here the CDR3 DNA reads TGTGCCAGCAGCTTTGGACAGGGGAACTATGGCTACACCTTC.

This clonotype is medium-sized. The V and J genes are TRBV12-3 or TRBV12-4 and TRBJ1-2; maybe TRBD1 (5 bases). V was cut by 6 bases and J by 4 bases, with 18 bases left in between. CDR3 length: 15 amino acids. CDR3 amino acids: CASSTPLGEIYGYTF. The CDR3 coding sequence is TGTGCCAGCAGCACACCTCTAGGGGAAATCTATGGCTACACCTTC.

Relative to its sample, this clonotype is medium-sized. This rearrangement joins TRBV12-3 or TRBV12-4 to TRBJ1-2; D is unclear. The length of the CDR3 is 12 residues. Trimming shortened V by 1 base and J by 5 bases, and 5 bases separated the two germline ends. The CDR3: CASSLGRYGYTF. The DNA for the CDR3 is TGTGCCAGCAGTTTAGGTAGATATGGCTACACCTTC.

By its share, this clonotype is medium-sized. CDR3 amino acids: CASSLYQGANYGYTF. CDR3 DNA sequence: TGTGCCAGCAGTCTTTACCAAGGGGCTAACTATGGCTACACCTTC. The gene calls are TRBV12-3 or TRBV12-4 and TRBJ1-2, with TRBD1 as a possible D gene (5 bases). V shed 5 bases and J shed 0 bases, with 13 bases lying between them. The CDR3 has 15 amino acids.

By proportion, this clonotype is medium-sized. The J gene is TRBJ1-2, the V gene TRBV12-3 or TRBV12-4, with D possibly TRBD1 on 6 matching bases. This CDR3 is 13 amino acids long. Trimming removed 6 bases at V and 6 bases at J, with 14 bases between. CDR3 nucleotide sequence: TGTGCCAGCAGACGACAGGAATTGGATGGCTACACCTTC. This gives the protein CASRRQELDGYTF.

V and J are TRBV12-3 or TRBV12-4 and TRBJ1-2; D not resolved. The V end was cut by 1 base, the J end by 4 bases, with 13 bases between. The CDR3 sequence is 15 residues long. CDR3 residues: CASSLVGRSRYGYTF. DNA of the CDR3: TGTGCCAGCAGTTTAGTCGGGAGGTCGCGCTATGGCTACACCTTC.

There are a few counts of this clonotype. The chain joins TRBV12-3 or TRBV12-4 to TRBJ1-2; D is uncertain. The V end was cut by 1 base, the J end by 7 bases, with 10 bases between. The CDR3 runs 13 residues. CDR3: CASSLDSSFGYTF. As DNA, the CDR3 is TGTGCCAGCAGTTTAGACAGTAGCTTTGGCTACACCTTC.

This sequence joins TRBV12-3 or TRBV12-4 and TRBJ1-2; no clear D gene. The V end lost 5 bases, the J end lost 2 bases, and 9 bases lay between the germline ends. CDR3 size: 13 residues. The CDR3: CASSTNTNYGYTF. The CDR3 nucleotides are TGTGCCAGCAGTACCAACACCAACTATGGCTACACCTTC.

This clonotype rates as large. J is TRBJ1-2 and V is TRBV12-3 or TRBV12-4, with unresolved D. The CDR3 spans 13 residues. V lost 6 bases and J lost 1, with 9 bases in between. This CDR3 is CASSPGINYGYTF. CDR3 coding DNA: TGTGCCAGCAGCCCTGGGATTAACTATGGCTACACCTTC.

The V gene is TRBV12-3 or TRBV12-4, the J gene TRBJ1-2; tentative D call: TRBD1 (6 bases). Trimming removed 6 bases at V and 6 bases at J, with 14 bases between. There are 13 residues in the CDR3. The CDR3 DNA follows: TGTGCCAGCAGCCAACAGGGTGGCGATGGCTACACCTTC. Its translation: CASSQQGGDGYTF.

This clonotype counts as large (0.1 to 1%). The chain carries TRBV12-3 or TRBV12-4 and TRBJ1-2; D call uncertain. The CDR3 spans 14 residues. Trimming removed 8 bases from V and 2 bases from J, with 15 bases in between. The CDR3 bases are TGTGCCAGCGGTCCCCAGGTGGAAAACTATGGCTACACCTTC. Translation gives CASGPQVENYGYTF.

This clonotype is large by share. V usage is TRBV12-3 or TRBV12-4 and J usage is TRBJ1-2, with 9 positions matching TRBD1. The trim removed 2 bases at V and 7 bases at J, leaving 5 bases unmatched. This CDR3 has 14 amino acids. Here the CDR3 reads CASSLSGTGTGYTF. The CDR3 DNA is TGTGCCAGCAGTTTATCGGGGACAGGGACTGGCTACACCTTC.

This clonotype is categorized as medium-sized. V gene TRBV12-3 or TRBV12-4 combines with J gene TRBJ1-2; D is unresolved. V gave up 0 bases and J gave up 8 bases, with 7 bases separating them. The CDR3 covers 12 residues. In DNA, the CDR3 is TGTGCCAGCAGTTTAGCGCAGTACGGCTACACCTTC. Its protein is CASSLAQYGYTF.

This clonotype showed up just a few times. The gene calls are TRBV12-3 or TRBV12-4 and TRBJ1-2, with D hard to call. V gave up 5 bases and J gave up 4 bases, with 8 bases separating them. CDR3 length equals 12 residues. This CDR3 reads CASSRHGYGYTF. The CDR3 DNA sequence: TGTGCCAGCAGTCGACATGGCTATGGCTACACCTTC.

This clonotype is labeled medium-sized (0.01 to 0.1%). J is TRBJ1-2 and V is TRBV12-3 or TRBV12-4; D unclear. The CDR3 is made up of 13 amino acids. V shed 4 bases and J shed 8 bases, with 14 bases lying between them. CDR3 loop: CASSSGGEGGYTF. The CDR3 DNA sequence: TGTGCCAGCAGTTCTGGAGGAGAGGGAGGCTACACCTTC.

This clonotype is classed as medium-sized (0.01 to 0.1%). The V call is TRBV12-3 or TRBV12-4, the J call TRBJ1-2, with D unresolved. This CDR3 is 13 amino acids long. Trimming removed 1 base at V and 6 bases at J, with 9 bases between. CDR3 sequence reads: CASSLGAGHGYTF. CDR3 bases: TGTGCCAGCAGTTTAGGGGCCGGGCATGGCTACACCTTC.

This clonotype counts as medium-sized (0.01 to 0.1%). This chain uses TRBV12-3 or TRBV12-4 with TRBJ1-2, with D hard to call. The CDR3 spans 14 residues. Trimming took off 1 base at V and 1 base at J, with 7 bases between the two ends. The CDR3 here is CASSLGASNYGYTF. The CDR3 DNA reads TGTGCCAGCAGTTTAGGGGCCAGTAACTATGGCTACACCTTC.